The 22 T cell receptor beta chains below all came from one sample that was sequenced in a study of T cells in Graves' hyperthyroidism and ophthalmopathy. Amplified regions were TCR beta CDR3 sequences from RNA transcripts. With the HTBI primer set, the TCR CDR3 went through a first round of RT-PCR. TCRdb re-analysed the multiplex PCR reads in MiXCR, keeping a single row per CDR3 protein. This sample has 400,000 to 550,000 distinct CDR3 sequences, with 24% found just once. Source material: blood. These receptors originate from a woman aged 25 to 45 with Graves' ophthalmopathy.

This clonotype has more than one count but fewer than ten. The rearrangement links TRBV7-9 to TRBJ2-5; D tentatively reads TRBD1 or TRBD2 (5 bases each). CDR3 length: 15 residues. Germline lookup yields CDR1 SEHNR and CDR2 FQNEAQ (reference sequence). The V and J ends lost 2 bases and 2 bases respectively, with 12 bases between them. The CDR3 loop reads CASSLWDPGQETQYF. DNA of the CDR3: TGTGCCAGCAGCTTATGGGACCCAGGTCAAGAGACCCAGTACTTC.

There are many counts of this clonotype. V gene TRBV28 combines with J gene TRBJ1-5; tentative D call: TRBD1 (5 bases). V was clipped by 3 bases and J by 4 bases, with 13 bases between them. This CDR3 is 15 amino acids long. Germline CDR1 and CDR2: MDHEN and SYDVKM. The chain's CDR3 is CASSLGRGGNQPQHF. The CDR3 DNA reads as TGTGCCAGCAGTTTGGGTAGGGGTGGGAATCAGCCCCAGCATTTT.

This clonotype was picked up one time. The chain employs TRBV12-3 or TRBV12-4 and TRBJ2-5, with D possibly matching TRBD2 (6 bases). V lost 8 bases to trimming and J lost 7 bases, with 14 bases between them. The CDR3 consists of 12 residues. CDR3 sequence (DNA): TGTGCCAGCTTGTCCGAAGCGGGGACCCAGTACTTC. Amino acids: CASLSEAGTQYF.

This clonotype has a count of ten or more. A junction end diverges from the germline sequence, so it may reflect a read error. This chain uses TRBV6-1 with TRBJ2-7; possibly TRBD2 for D (6 bases). The CDR3 has 12 residues. Per germline, CDR1 MNHNS and CDR2 SASEGT. CDR3 nucleotide sequence: TGTGCCTGCAGGGAGGCCGCCTACGAGCAGTACTTC. Its protein is CACREAAYEQYF.

This clonotype was detected ten times or more. This rearrangement joins TRBV29-1 to TRBJ2-5, with D uncertain. Germline loops: CDR1 SQVTM, CDR2 ANQGSEA. This CDR3 spans 12 amino acids. The V end was cut by 3 bases, the J end by 2 bases, with 7 bases between. The DNA of the CDR3 is TGCAGCGTTGATGTAGAGCAAGAGACCCAGTACTTC. It encodes CSVDVEQETQYF.

The rearrangement uses TRBV20-1 and TRBJ2-6; 7 nucleotides line up with TRBD2. With 4 bases clipped from V and 4 bases from J, the junction kept 4 bases outside the gene matches. The CDR3 loop spans 14 amino acids. Per the germline V gene, CDR1 is DFQATT and CDR2 is SNEGSKA (reference sequence). The chain's CDR3 is CSAIRGVGANVLTF. CDR3 nucleotide sequence: TGCAGTGCTATACGGGGGGTAGGGGCCAACGTCCTGACTTTC.

This clonotype turned up a few times. This clone may be a read error of a much larger clone one base away. V is TRBV20-1 and J is TRBJ1-6; weak D call: TRBD1 (5 bases). CDR3 size: 16 residues. Per germline, CDR1 DFQATT and CDR2 SNEGSKA (reference sequence). CDR3 DNA: TGCAGTGCTAGACCTGGCAACGGTTTGGGGGATTCATCCCTCCACTTT. Its protein is CSARPGNGLGDSSLHF.

This clonotype was counted ten times or more. In DNA, the CDR3 is TGTGCCACCAGCAGAGCCCAGGGCGAAGGAAACACCATATATTTT. Protein product: CATSRAQGEGNTIYF. The chain uses TRBV15 and TRBJ1-3, with D perhaps matching TRBD1 (5 bases). Germline V gives CDR1 LNHNV, CDR2 YYDKDF (reference sequence). V was clipped by 1 base and J by 4 bases, with 11 bases between them. This CDR3 is 15 amino acids long.

This clonotype showed up just a few times. CDR3 in amino acids: CASSLSRQGNEQYF. As DNA, the CDR3 is TGTGCCAGCAGCCTATCAAGACAGGGTAACGAGCAGTACTTC. This chain uses TRBV28 with TRBJ2-7, with TRBD1 identical over 7 bases. From germline, CDR1 is MDHEN and CDR2 SYDVKM. The CDR3 is made up of 14 amino acids. Trimming took 6 bases from V and 5 from J; bases not matched to a gene: 10.

In its sample, this clonotype was seen many times. Because the CDR3's place on the DNA is in doubt, the DNA is left out and the CDR3 is given as listed by TCRdb. The chain is built from TRBV19 and TRBJ1-1; the table's D call of TRBD1 was not tested on the DNA. The CDR3 is 16 amino acids long, termini counted. The germline gives CDR1 LNHDA, CDR2 SQIVND (reference sequence). The CDR3 here is CASSTTGFGAGTEAFF.

This clonotype occurred many times. This chain joins TRBV28 and TRBJ1-2, with 7 bases that match TRBD1. Per the germline V gene, CDR1 is MDHEN and CDR2 is SYDVKM. CDR3 length: 16 residues. The junction had 8 bases not matched to a gene; V was cut back by 3 bases and J by 1 base. The CDR3 DNA is TGTGCCAGCAGTTTCCCGGGACAGAGCCTTAACTATGGCTACACCTTC. Translating it yields CASSFPGQSLNYGYTF.

This clonotype showed up many times. The chain couples TRBV5-1 to TRBJ1-1; no definite D call. CDR1 SGHRS and CDR2 YFSETQ come from the germline V gene. Trimming took off 0 bases at V and 2 bases at J, with 14 bases between the two ends. CDR3 size: 16 residues. CDR3 amino acids: CASSLGGPPGNTEAFF. The DNA for the CDR3 is TGCGCCAGCAGCTTGGGCGGACCTCCAGGCAACACTGAAGCTTTCTTT.

This chain joins TRBV12-3 or TRBV12-4 and TRBJ2-7; 10 bases align to TRBD1. This CDR3 region has 15 residues. V was clipped by 4 bases and J by 3 bases; unmatched bases: 6. CDR3: CASSSWDRGYYEQYF. The CDR3 DNA reads TGTGCCAGCAGTTCCTGGGACAGGGGTTACTACGAGCAGTACTTC.

At least ten counts were recorded for this clonotype. This rearrangement joins TRBV6-5 to TRBJ1-5; maybe TRBD1 (5 bases). The V end lost 0 bases, the J end lost 3 bases, and 15 bases lay between the germline ends. CDR1 is MNHEY, CDR2 SVGAGI, per germline. This CDR3 contains 17 residues. In DNA, the CDR3 is TGTGCCAGCAGTTACTCGCCTCGGGGGGGGATCAATCAGCCCCAGCATTTT. This encodes CASSYSPRGGINQPQHF.

The chain carries TRBV5-1 and TRBJ1-2; D is uncertain. The CDR3 spans 15 residues. From germline, CDR1 is SGHRS and CDR2 YFSETQ. The ends were cut back, 2 bases at V and 3 bases at J, with 14 bases in the middle. CDR3 loop: CASSFKGSGYYGYTF. CDR3 DNA sequence: TGCGCCAGCAGCTTTAAGGGCTCTGGCTACTATGGCTACACCTTC.

This clonotype was picked up many times. The chain has TRBV27 and TRBJ1-1, with 9 bases that match TRBD1. J lost 10 bases, V lost 4 bases, and 16 bases had no gene match. Germline CDR1 MNHEY, CDR2 SMNVEV (reference sequence). The CDR3 contains 16 residues. For the CDR3, the DNA is TGTGCCAGCAGTTCCCCGCAATCTGGGACAGGGTATCGAGCTTTCTTT. Protein product: CASSSPQSGTGYRAFF.

The V and J genes are TRBV27 and TRBJ1-2; possible D gene TRBD1, 5 bases. Trimming shortened V by 1 base and J by 3 bases, and 15 bases separated the two germline ends. Germline loops: CDR1 MNHEY, CDR2 SMNVEV (reference sequence). CDR3 length: 16 amino acids. CDR3 DNA sequence: TGTGCCAGCAGTTTATTGGGGGGAGGCAAAGACTATGGCTACACCTTC. This sequence encodes CASSLLGGGKDYGYTF.

This clonotype was detected many times. The chain has TRBV20-1 and TRBJ2-5; D is unclear. CDR1 and CDR2 (germline): DFQATT, SNEGSKA (reference sequence). CDR3 length: 13 residues. The V and J ends lost 3 bases and 1 base respectively, with 9 bases between them. CDR3 coding DNA: TGCAGTGCTAGCTGGCATCGCCAAGAGACCCAGTACTTC. This encodes CSASWHRQETQYF.

There are many counts of this clonotype. This chain joins TRBV6-1 and TRBJ1-6; D not resolved. CDR3 length: 14 amino acids. Germline CDR1 is MNHNS and CDR2 is SASEGT. The germline V and J ends were trimmed by 6 bases and 7 bases, with 13 bases remaining between them. CDR3 sequence: CASSPYSSNSPLHF. CDR3 in DNA: TGTGCCAGCAGCCCGTACAGCTCGAATTCACCCCTCCACTTT.

This clonotype was seen many times. The CDR3 DNA reads TGTGCCAGCAGTTCAGGGGGACACTCTGGAAACACCATATATTTT. It translates to CASSSGGHSGNTIYF. This sequence joins TRBV6-5 and TRBJ1-3; 7 bases map to TRBD1. CDR1 and CDR2 (germline): MNHEY, SVGAGI. There are 15 residues in the CDR3. J gave up 0 bases and V 4 bases, and 3 bases lay outside the gene matches.

The chain uses TRBV19 and TRBJ1-1, with D possibly matching TRBD1 (5 bases). From germline, CDR1 is LNHDA and CDR2 SQIVND (reference sequence). There are 15 residues in the CDR3. V lost 0 bases, J lost 5 bases, and 13 bases lay in between. CDR3 sequence reads: CASSIDRGVKTEAFF. The CDR3, as DNA: TGTGCCAGTAGTATAGATCGAGGGGTTAAGACTGAAGCTTTCTTT.

Many counts were recorded for this clonotype. The chain links TRBV7-3 to TRBJ2-2; 9 bases align to TRBD2. V shed 6 bases, J shed 4 bases, and the junction held 6 bases outside the gene matches. Germline V gene data show CDR1 as SGHTA and CDR2 as FQGTGA. The CDR3 sequence is 15 residues long. This CDR3 reads CASRLAGGPTGELFF. The CDR3 DNA sequence: TGTGCCAGCAGGCTCGCGGGGGGGCCCACCGGGGAGCTGTTTTTT.